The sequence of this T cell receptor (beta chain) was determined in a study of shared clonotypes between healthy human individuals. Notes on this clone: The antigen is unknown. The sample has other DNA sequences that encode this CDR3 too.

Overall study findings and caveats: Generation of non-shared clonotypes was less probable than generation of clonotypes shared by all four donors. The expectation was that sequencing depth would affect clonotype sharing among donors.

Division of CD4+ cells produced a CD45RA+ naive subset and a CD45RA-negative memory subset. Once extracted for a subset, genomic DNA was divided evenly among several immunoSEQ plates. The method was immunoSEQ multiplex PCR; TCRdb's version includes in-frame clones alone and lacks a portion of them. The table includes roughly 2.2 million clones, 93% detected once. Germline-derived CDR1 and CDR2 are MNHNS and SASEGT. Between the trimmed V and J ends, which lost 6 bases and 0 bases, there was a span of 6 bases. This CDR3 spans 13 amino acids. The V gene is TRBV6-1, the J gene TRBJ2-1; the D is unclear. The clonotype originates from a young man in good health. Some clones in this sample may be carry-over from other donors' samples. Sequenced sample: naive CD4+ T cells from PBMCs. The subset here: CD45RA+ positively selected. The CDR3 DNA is TGTGCCAGCAGCCCGAGCTCCTACAATGAGCAGTTCTTC. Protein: CASSPSSYNEQFF.